This T cell receptor (beta chain) was sequenced during a study of long-term antiretroviral therapy in people with HIV. A note on this clone: The target antigen is unknown.

Study-wide findings and caveats: Although diversity increased after ART, it remained lower than in transplant donor controls. In the period from the mid-2000s to the late 2010s, blood was collected, possibly under older ART regimens. HIV repertoires had narrower CDR3 length ranges than controls. Clonal populations expanded prior to ART predominated within the repertoire at all time points.

The run of the v3.0 immunoSEQ assay was at survey level. Using immunoSEQ multiplex PCR, the repertoire was profiled, and TCRdb retains in-frame clones only, with some absent. The table records around 12,000 clones, approximately 79% of them present only once. Germline V gene data show CDR1 as SEHNR and CDR2 as FQNEAQ (reference sequence). This CDR3 is 14 amino acids long. V lost 5 bases, J lost 3 bases, and 11 bases lay in between. This clonotype was obtained from a middle-aged woman with HIV. Here the sequenced sample was unsorted PBMCs, taken 0.8 years before starting antiretroviral therapy. V and J are TRBV7-9 and TRBJ2-1, with D possibly matching TRBD1 (6 bases). The CDR3 here is CASSPTGGYNEQFF. CDR3 DNA sequence: TGTGCCAGCAGCCCGACAGGTGGCTACAATGAGCAGTTCTTC. Drawing the rest from reference TRBV7-9 and TRBJ2-1, the complete variable domain is DTGVSQNPRHKITKRGQNVTFRCDPISEHNRLYWYRQTLGQGPEFLTYFQNEAQLEKSRLLSDRFSAERPKGSFSTLEIQRTEQGDSAMYLCASSPTGGYNEQFFGPGTRLTVL.